This TCR beta chain is from a study of TIL therapy for anti-PD-1-resistant metastatic lung cancer. Time point described: pre-treatment sample, taken before nivolumab and TIL therapy. Sequencing used immunoSEQ v3. Libraries were prepared by immunoSEQ multiplex PCR; TCRdb keeps only in-frame clonotypes and omits some of them. The sample lists under 65,000 clones, 70% to 90% occurring once. This CDR3 has 18 residues. The junction had 19 bases not matched to a gene; V was cut back by 5 bases and J by 5 bases. The V gene's germline CDR1 is SGHAT and CDR2 FQNNGV. The clonotype comes from a person aged 25 to 80 with non-small cell lung cancer. This chain joins TRBV11-2 and TRBJ1-2; 8 bases map to TRBD1. Specimen: blood, collected at baseline. The CDR3 DNA is TGTGCCAGCAGCCTAAAAAGTCTTGGACAGGGCGTCTGGTATGGCTACACCTTC. Amino acid sequence: CASSLKSLGQGVWYGYTF. Full variable domain (outside the CDR3, taken from reference TRBV11-2 and TRBJ1-2): EAGVAQSPRYKIIEKRQSVAFWCNPISGHATLYWYQQILGQGPKLLIQFQNNGVVDDSQLPKDRFSAERLKGVDSTLKIQPAKLEDSAVYLCASSLKSLGQGVWYGYTFGSGTRLTVV.